The T cell receptor beta chain under discussion was sequenced for a study of vaccination effects on CD4 cells after COVID-19. Method: immunoSEQ multiplex PCR; TCRdb's copy keeps in-frame clones and lacks some. Of tens of thousands of clones in the sample, around 70% were seen once. A word on this clone: What it recognizes is unknown.

Trimming removed 3 bases from V and 5 bases from J; junction bases left unmatched: 9. The CDR3 has 15 amino acids. CDR1 and CDR2 from the germline V gene are SQVTM and ANQGSEA. The culture ran for roughly ten days before CD4+ T cells were isolated. Material: CD4+ T cells from PBMCs cultured without peptide, obtained before COVID-19 vaccination. The V gene is TRBV29-1, the J gene TRBJ2-3; 9 bases are a match to TRBD2. This clonotype originated in a human donor who received a COVID-19 vaccine. CDR3 nucleotides: TGCAGCGTTGATTGGTTAGCGGGAGCCGAAGATACGCAGTATTTT. This translates into CSVDWLAGAEDTQYF.